The 26 T cell receptor beta chains below come from one sample, sequenced in a study of T cells in localized non-small cell lung cancer. Produced via immunoSEQ multiplex PCR; TCRdb's table is partial and in-frame only. The sample has approximately 45,000 clones, approximately 86% seen once. Sequences were derived from PBMCs, sampled before any cancer treatment. These TCRs come from a man aged 35-69 years with stage II lung adenocarcinoma.

This chain joins TRBV19 and TRBJ2-3; 11 bases fit TRBD2. The length of the CDR3 is 12 residues. Trimming at V came to 5 bases and at J to 11 bases, leaving 3 bases not matched to a gene. Germline-derived CDR1 and CDR2 are LNHDA and SQIVND (reference sequence). In nucleotides, the CDR3 is TGTGCCAGTAGTCCGGGACTAGCGGAGCAGTATTTT. Translation: CASSPGLAEQYF.

The chain is built from TRBV9 and TRBJ1-1, with D perhaps matching TRBD1 (5 bases). The CDR3 has 14 residues. Germline CDR1 and CDR2: SGDLS and YYNGEE. Trimming removed 4 bases at V and 1 base at J, with 11 bases between. CDR3 nucleotides: TGTGCCAGCAGCTCGGGACGTTCGAACACTGAAGCTTTCTTT. It encodes CASSSGRSNTEAFF.

V and J are TRBV10-3 and TRBJ2-3; 11 bases map to TRBD2. Trimming removed 1 base from V and 3 bases from J; junction bases left unmatched: 3. Germline CDR1 and CDR2: ENHRY and SYGVKD. The length of the CDR3 is 16 residues. CDR3 bases: TGTGCCATCAGTGAGTTTAGCGGGGGGGCGACAGATACGCAGTATTTT. Encoded protein: CAISEFSGGATDTQYF.

The rearrangement uses TRBV11-1 and TRBJ2-3; D is possibly TRBD2 (6 bases). V dropped 4 bases and J dropped 1 base, with 15 bases sitting between them. Germline CDR1 is SGHAT and CDR2 is FQDESV (reference sequence). This CDR3 has 16 amino acids. CDR3 nucleotide sequence: TGTGCCAGCAGCTCCCTACTTGGCGGGGGCACAGATACGCAGTATTTT. This translates into CASSSLLGGGTDTQYF.

The V call is TRBV27, the J call TRBJ1-4; D remains unclear. Germline-derived CDR1 and CDR2 are MNHEY and SMNVEV (reference sequence). The CDR3 sequence is 17 residues long. Trimming removed 6 bases at V and 6 bases at J, with 23 bases between. The CDR3 loop is CASSPLRSLDLDEKLFF. The CDR3 bases are TGTGCCAGCAGCCCCCTAAGATCGTTGGACTTGGATGAAAAACTGTTTTTT.

This chain links TRBV2 with TRBJ1-5; D perhaps matches TRBD1 (6 bases). Looked up from germline, CDR1 is SNHLY and CDR2 is FYNNEI. V gave up 4 bases and J gave up 3 bases, with 13 bases separating them. The CDR3 spans 15 residues. The CDR3 reads CASSARGDNNQPQHF. The DNA of the CDR3 is TGTGCCAGCAGTGCGAGGGGGGATAACAATCAGCCCCAGCATTTT. The whole variable domain, filled in from reference TRBV2 and TRBJ1-5, reads EPEVTQTPSHQVTQMGQEVILRCVPISNHLYFYWYRQILGQKVEFLVSFYNNEISEKSEIFDDQFSVERPDGSNFTLKIRSTKLEDSAMYFCASSARGDNNQPQHFGDGTRLSIL.

This sequence joins TRBV11-2 and TRBJ2-7; no definite D call. Germline lookup yields CDR1 SGHAT and CDR2 FQNNGV. V was clipped by 2 bases and J by 3 bases, with 8 bases between them. CDR3 length: 13 residues. The CDR3 coding sequence is TGTGCCAGCAGCTTAAGTGTCAGCTACGAGCAGTACGTC. This encodes CASSLSVSYEQYV.

The CDR3 protein is CASRELAGGSYEQYF. For the CDR3, the DNA is TGTGCCAGCAGGGAACTAGCGGGGGGCTCCTACGAGCAGTACTTC. The rearrangement joins TRBV2 to TRBJ2-7, with 12 positions matching TRBD2. CDR1 is SNHLY and CDR2 is FYNNEI in the germline V gene. This CDR3 comprises 15 residues. V shed 6 bases and J 0 bases; nucleotides not matched to a gene: 3.

This clone was observed once. The chain couples TRBV6-1 to TRBJ1-6; D gene unclear. CDR3 length: 15 residues. Germline loops: CDR1 MNHNS, CDR2 SASEGT. V lost 6 bases to trimming and J lost 9 bases, with 18 bases between them. CDR3 in amino acids: CASRPTSQASSPLHF. As DNA, the CDR3 is TGTGCCAGCAGACCGACTTCGCAAGCCAGTTCACCCCTCCACTTT.

The count of this clone is one. The chain employs TRBV6-6 and TRBJ2-2; D unclear. The CDR3 extends over 12 amino acids. V lost 7 bases, J lost 0 bases, and 3 bases lay in between. Germline V CDR1 and CDR2: MNHNY, SVGAGI (reference sequence). The CDR3 region is CASTPNTGELFF. CDR3 in DNA: TGTGCCAGCACTCCGAACACCGGGGAGCTGTTTTTT.

The J gene is TRBJ2-7, the V gene TRBV5-1; 11 bases map to TRBD2. The length of the CDR3 is 16 residues. J was trimmed by 6 bases and V by 4 bases; bases with no gene match: 12. Germline V gene lookup returns CDR1 SGHRS and CDR2 YFSETQ. The CDR3 DNA reads as TGCGCCAGCAGCCCTACACTAGCGGGGGTGCGGGGCGAGCAGTACTTC. It translates to CASSPTLAGVRGEQYF.

The rearrangement uses TRBV15 and TRBJ2-7; no reliable D call. Germline V gives CDR1 LNHNV, CDR2 YYDKDF (reference sequence). Trimming stripped 0 bases from V and 2 bases from J, with 8 bases between. The CDR3 runs 14 residues. The DNA for the CDR3 is TGTGCCACCAGCAGAGAGGGTCGGACCTACGAGCAGTACGTC. Translated: CATSREGRTYEQYV.

The genes are TRBV7-6 and TRBJ2-6; 7 bases are shared with TRBD1. Germline CDR1 reads SGHVS; CDR2 reads FNYEAQ. Trimming cost V 0 bases and J 0 bases; bases outside gene matches: 11. The CDR3 is 20 amino acids. Here the CDR3 reads CASSLASTGFPPSGANVLTF. The DNA for the CDR3 is TGTGCCAGCAGCTTAGCCTCGACAGGGTTCCCTCCCTCTGGGGCCAACGTCCTGACTTTC.

The chain carries TRBV30 and TRBJ1-2; no firm D call. Germline values: CDR1 GTSNPN, CDR2 SVGIG (reference sequence). This CDR3 has 14 residues. V lost 0 bases, J lost 3 bases, and 11 bases lay in between. The CDR3 coding sequence is TGTGCCTGGAGTGTGGGAAGGCGAGACTATGGCTACACCTTC. Translated, it gives CAWSVGRRDYGYTF.

The table lists this clone with a count of one. The rearrangement uses TRBV12-5 and TRBJ1-5, with unresolved D. Germline loops: CDR1 LGHNT, CDR2 FRNRAP. V was trimmed by 2 bases and J by 4 bases, leaving 9 bases between them. The CDR3 sequence is 14 residues long. The CDR3 coding sequence is TGTGCTAGTGGTTTGAGTCCCGGGAATCAGCCCCAGCATTTT. Protein sequence: CASGLSPGNQPQHF.

The chain couples TRBV6-1 to TRBJ2-7; TRBD1 matches 7 bases. Germline assignment: CDR1 MNHNS and CDR2 SASEGT. The CDR3 is made up of 15 amino acids. The J segment lost 1 base and the V segment lost 5 bases, leaving 8 bases of the junction unmatched. CDR3 loop: CASSTGDGPSYEQYF. In DNA form, the CDR3 reads TGTGCCAGCAGTACAGGGGACGGACCTTCCTACGAGCAGTACTTC.

A remark on this clone: At one end, the junction sequence differs from germline, possibly due to a read error. This chain links TRBV7-9 with TRBJ1-3; the D is unclear. CDR1 is SEHNR, CDR2 FQNEAQ, per germline (reference sequence). CDR3 length equals 12 residues. CDR3: CASSLDGDTIYF. CDR3 nucleotide sequence: TGTGCCAGCAGCTTAGATGGAGACACCATATATTTT.

The chain employs TRBV28 and TRBJ2-3; TRBD1 aligns across 8 bases. The CDR3 has 16 amino acids. V lost 5 bases to trimming and J lost 9 bases; unmatched junction nucleotides: 16. Germline loops: CDR1 MDHEN, CDR2 SYDVKM. This CDR3 is CASSLPSTLDRETQYF. CDR3 nucleotide sequence: TGTGCCAGCAGTCTCCCGAGCACCCTGGACAGGGAGACGCAGTATTTT.

This sequence joins TRBV5-6 and TRBJ2-7; TRBD1 is a possible D gene (6 bases). V lost 2 bases, J lost 7 bases, and 10 bases lay in between. CDR3 size: 12 residues. Germline assignment: CDR1 SGHDT and CDR2 YYEEEE. CDR3 sequence: CASSFGTGEQYV. CDR3 coding DNA: TGTGCCAGCAGCTTCGGCACAGGGGAGCAGTACGTC.

The rearrangement joins TRBV19 to TRBJ2-3, with 8 bases identical to TRBD2. The CDR3 is 16 residues long. Germline CDR1 reads LNHDA; CDR2 reads SQIVND (reference sequence). V shed 3 bases and J 2 bases; nucleotides not matched to a gene: 7. CDR3 in DNA: TGTGCCAGTAGTATCGGTAGCGGGGAGACCACAGATACGCAGTATTTT. It translates to CASSIGSGETTDTQYF.

The chain is built from TRBV9 and TRBJ1-2; 7 bases match TRBD1. The CDR3 consists of 12 residues. The germline V gene has CDR1 SGDLS and CDR2 YYNGEE. V dropped 3 bases and J dropped 4; count of bases not matched to a gene: 0. This CDR3 reads CASSGDSYGYTF. In DNA, the CDR3 is TGTGCCAGCAGCGGGGACAGCTATGGCTACACCTTC.

The V call is TRBV30, the J call TRBJ1-4; D ambiguous. This CDR3 contains 14 residues. Germline V gene data show CDR1 as GTSNPN and CDR2 as SVGIG (reference sequence). The V gene lost 0 bases and the J gene lost 4 bases, with 9 bases spanning the gap. CDR3 amino acids: CAWSVSRYNEKLFF. In DNA form, the CDR3 reads TGTGCCTGGAGTGTAAGCCGGTATAATGAAAAACTGTTTTTT.

The chain has TRBV2 and TRBJ2-3; D not certain. CDR1 SNHLY and CDR2 FYNNEI come from the germline V gene. The CDR3 spans 12 residues. V was pared by 6 bases and J by 0 bases, with 4 bases between. In nucleotides, the CDR3 is TGTGCCAGCAGCCCGAGCACAGATACGCAGTATTTT. Translating gives CASSPSTDTQYF. The full variable domain, its missing parts supplied by reference TRBV2 and TRBJ2-3, is EPEVTQTPSHQVTQMGQEVILRCVPISNHLYFYWYRQILGQKVEFLVSFYNNEISEKSEIFDDQFSVERPDGSNFTLKIRSTKLEDSAMYFCASSPSTDTQYFGPGTRLTVL.

The J gene is TRBJ2-1, the V gene TRBV5-1; tentative D call: TRBD2 (6 bases). V gave up 0 bases and J gave up 8 bases, with 18 bases separating them. This CDR3 contains 16 residues. The germline V gene has CDR1 SGHRS and CDR2 YFSETQ. The CDR3 loop reads CASSLEGGPLDDEQFF. The CDR3 coding sequence is TGCGCCAGCAGCTTGGAGGGAGGCCCCCTTGATGATGAGCAGTTCTTC. The full variable domain, with the rest looked up from reference TRBV5-1 and TRBJ2-1, is KAGVTQTPRYLIKTRGQQVTLSCSPISGHRSVSWYQQTPGQGLQFLFEYFSETQRNKGNFPGRFSGRQFSNSRSEMNVSTLELGDSALYLCASSLEGGPLDDEQFFGPGTRLTVL.

CDR3: CATLSTGVTEAFF. CDR3 nucleotide sequence: TGTGCCACCCTTTCAACAGGGGTCACTGAAGCTTTCTTT. The V gene is TRBV6-5, the J gene TRBJ1-1; 7 bases match TRBD1. CDR1 and CDR2 from the germline V gene are MNHEY and SVGAGI. V gave up 10 bases and J gave up 4 bases; unmatched junction bases: 9. This CDR3 is 13 amino acids long.

V gene TRBV29-1 combines with J gene TRBJ1-2; D is undetermined. The V end was cut by 2 bases, the J end by 6 bases, with 10 bases between. Looked up from germline, CDR1 is SQVTM and CDR2 is ANQGSEA. This CDR3 spans 12 amino acids. The CDR3 here is CSVESPGDGYTF. Written as DNA, the CDR3 is TGCAGCGTTGAAAGCCCGGGCGATGGCTACACCTTC.